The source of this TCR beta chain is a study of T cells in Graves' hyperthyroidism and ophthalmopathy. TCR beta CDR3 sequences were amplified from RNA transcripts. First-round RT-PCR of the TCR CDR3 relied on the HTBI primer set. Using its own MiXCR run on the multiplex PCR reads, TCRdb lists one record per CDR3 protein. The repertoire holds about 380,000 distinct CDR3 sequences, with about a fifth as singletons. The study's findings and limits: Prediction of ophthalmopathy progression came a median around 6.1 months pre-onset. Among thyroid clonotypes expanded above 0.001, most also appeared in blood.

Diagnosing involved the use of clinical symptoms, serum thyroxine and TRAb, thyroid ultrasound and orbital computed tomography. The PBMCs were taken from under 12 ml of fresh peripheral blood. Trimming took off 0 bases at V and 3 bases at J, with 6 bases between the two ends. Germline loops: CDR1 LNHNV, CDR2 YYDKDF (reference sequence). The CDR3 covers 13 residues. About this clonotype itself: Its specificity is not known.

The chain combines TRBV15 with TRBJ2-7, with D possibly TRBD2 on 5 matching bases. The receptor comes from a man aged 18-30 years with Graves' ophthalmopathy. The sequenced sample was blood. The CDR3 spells CATSRDRDYEQYF. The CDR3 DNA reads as TGTGCCACCAGCAGAGATCGGGACTACGAGCAGTACTTC.